These 9 T cell receptor beta chains share one sample of origin, sequenced in a study of T-cell memory formation after mild COVID-19. TCRdb reprocessed the 5' RACE reads with MiXCR, giving one entry per CDR3 protein. The profile shows around 370,000 distinct CDR3 sequences, approximately 21% of them singletons. Sequencing was carried out using PBMCs or a T cell subset sorted from them (not recorded which). The receptors were sampled from an adult woman who had mild COVID-19 (a few samples of this study predate the infection). Cell type and time point are not known.

This clonotype was observed many times. The V call is TRBV5-1, the J call TRBJ2-1; TRBD1 aligns across 7 bases. CDR1 and CDR2 (germline): SGHRS, YFSETQ. V was pared by 0 bases and J by 8 bases, with 5 bases of the junction left unmatched. The CDR3 runs 14 residues. CDR3 loop: CASSLDGQDDEQFF. CDR3 in DNA: TGCGCCAGCAGCTTGGATGGACAGGACGATGAGCAGTTCTTC.

The rearrangement links TRBV6-2 or TRBV6-3 to TRBJ2-1; D is tentatively TRBD1 or TRBD2 (6 bases each). Trimming took 4 bases from V and 16 from J, leaving 20 bases between them. Germline CDR1 reads MNHEY; CDR2 reads SVGEGT. This CDR3 has 13 amino acids. CDR3 in amino acids: CASSSFKGGSSFF. The DNA of the CDR3 is TGTGCCAGCAGTTCTTTTAAGGGGGGCTCTAGCTTCTTC.

The chain joins TRBV4-2 to TRBJ1-5; D is perhaps TRBD1 (5 bases). The CDR3 sequence is 14 residues long. With 9 bases removed from V and 0 bases from J, the gap between germline ends came to 12 bases. Germline CDR1 and CDR2: LGHNA and YNFKEQ. Here the CDR3 DNA reads TGTGCCAGTCGAGGGGAGTATAGCAATCAGCCCCAGCATTTT. Protein: CASRGEYSNQPQHF.

At least ten counts were recorded for this clonotype. This chain uses TRBV18 with TRBJ2-3; D unresolved. The CDR3 runs 13 residues. The V gene lost 2 bases and the J gene lost 1 base, with 4 bases spanning the gap. CDR1 and CDR2 (germline): KGHSH, LQKENI. CDR3 sequence (DNA): TGTGCCAGCTCACCAGAGGGCACAGATACGCAGTATTTT. This sequence encodes CASSPEGTDTQYF.

This clonotype turned up a few times. DNA of the CDR3: TGCGCCAGCAGCTTGCCCCTCGGCGGGGAGCTGTTTTTT. Protein sequence: CASSLPLGGELFF. The chain employs TRBV5-1 and TRBJ2-2; the D is unclear. V was clipped by 1 base and J by 7 bases, with 8 bases between them. Germline V gene lookup returns CDR1 SGHRS and CDR2 YFSETQ. The CDR3 is 13 amino acids.

The chain is built from TRBV28 and TRBJ2-7; perhaps TRBD2 as D (6 bases). Trimming cost V 6 bases and J 3 bases, with 21 bases left between them. Germline CDR1 MDHEN, CDR2 SYDVKM. The CDR3 covers 16 residues. Here the CDR3 reads CASSSPAGTEDYEQYF. CDR3 nucleotides: TGTGCCAGCAGCTCCCCCGCCGGGACTGAGGACTACGAGCAGTACTTC.

Only a few counts were recorded for this clonotype. The chain uses TRBV5-1 and TRBJ2-1, with 14 bases identical to TRBD2. The germline CDR1 and CDR2 sequences are SGHRS and YFSETQ. V trimming: 4 bases; J trimming: 7 bases; junction bases outside the gene matches: 7. The CDR3 is made up of 16 amino acids. As DNA, the CDR3 is TGCGCCAGCAGCCAGGGACTAGCGGGAGTCAGGAATGAGCAGTTCTTC. This translates into CASSQGLAGVRNEQFF.

The chain recombines TRBV6-5 with TRBJ2-3; 10 nucleotides line up with TRBD2. V shed 2 bases, J shed 1 base, and the junction held 0 bases outside the gene matches. Per germline, CDR1 MNHEY and CDR2 SVGAGI. The CDR3 is 15 residues long. CDR3 sequence (DNA): TGTGCCAGCAGTTACGGGACTAGCGGCACAGATACGCAGTATTTT. It is translated as CASSYGTSGTDTQYF.

The J gene is TRBJ2-2, the V gene TRBV7-9; 7 bases are a match to TRBD1. V trimming: 5 bases; J trimming: 0 bases; junction bases outside the gene matches: 9. The germline V gene has CDR1 SEHNR and CDR2 FQNEAQ (reference sequence). There are 17 residues in the CDR3. CDR3 coding DNA: TGTGCCAGCAGCCCAAAATGGGGGACAGCGAACACCGGGGAGCTGTTTTTT. Protein product: CASSPKWGTANTGELFF.